This T cell receptor (beta chain) was documented in a study of CD8+CD57+ T cells in acquired aplastic anemia. In the study overall: CD4+ and CD8+ cells, once sorted, gave DNA averaging approximately 3.4 ug.

This clonotype was found a few times. Its antigen remains unknown. The template for TCR beta VDJ and CDR3 sequence profiling was genomic DNA. TCRdb reanalysed the reads using MiXCR and keeps one entry per CDR3 protein. The data contain about 180,000 distinct CDR3 sequences, around 48% of them singletons. Study-level points and caveats: Fewer than 30 CD8+ CDR3 sequences were shared between patients and controls.

The sequenced patients had an expansion of CD8+CD57+ cells seen by flow cytometry. This TCR was recovered from a human donor with aplastic anemia. The sample was sorted CD4+, CD8+, or CD8+CD57+ T cells (not recorded which) from PBMCs.

CDR3 amino acids: CASWTALGEQYF. The CDR3 DNA reads as TGTGCCAGCTGGACAGCCTTGGGGGAGCAGTACTTC. The chain joins TRBV12-3 or TRBV12-4 to TRBJ2-7; D may be TRBD1 (6 bases). This CDR3 has 12 residues. Trimming removed 8 bases at V and 7 bases at J, with 15 bases between.